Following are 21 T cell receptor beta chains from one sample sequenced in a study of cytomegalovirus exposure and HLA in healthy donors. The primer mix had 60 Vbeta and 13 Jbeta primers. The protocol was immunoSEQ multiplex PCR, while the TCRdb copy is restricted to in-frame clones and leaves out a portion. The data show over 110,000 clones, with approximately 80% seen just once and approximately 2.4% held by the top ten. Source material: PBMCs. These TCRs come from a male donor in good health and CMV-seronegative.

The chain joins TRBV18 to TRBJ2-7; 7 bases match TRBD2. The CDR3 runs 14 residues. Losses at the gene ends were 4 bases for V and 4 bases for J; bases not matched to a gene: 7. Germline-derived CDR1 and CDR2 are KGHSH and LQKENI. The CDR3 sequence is CASSRTGGGYEQYF. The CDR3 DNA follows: TGTGCCAGCTCACGAACGGGAGGAGGGTACGAGCAGTACTTC.

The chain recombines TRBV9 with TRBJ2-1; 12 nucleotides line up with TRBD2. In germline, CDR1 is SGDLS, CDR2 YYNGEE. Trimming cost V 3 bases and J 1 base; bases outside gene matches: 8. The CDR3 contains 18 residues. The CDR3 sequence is CASSAPGLAGWSYNEQFF. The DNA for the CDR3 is TGTGCCAGCAGCGCTCCTGGACTAGCGGGATGGTCCTACAATGAGCAGTTCTTC.

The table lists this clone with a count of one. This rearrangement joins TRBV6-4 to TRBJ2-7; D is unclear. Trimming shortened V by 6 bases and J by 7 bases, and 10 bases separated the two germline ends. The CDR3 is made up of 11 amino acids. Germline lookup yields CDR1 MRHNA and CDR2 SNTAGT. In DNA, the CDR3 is TGTGCCAGCAGCCTCCTCCAGGAGCAGTACTTC. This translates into CASSLLQEQYF.

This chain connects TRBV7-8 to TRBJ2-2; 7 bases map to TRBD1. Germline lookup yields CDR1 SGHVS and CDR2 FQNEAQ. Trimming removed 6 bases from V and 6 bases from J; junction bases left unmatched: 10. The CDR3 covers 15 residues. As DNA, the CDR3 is TGTGCCAGCAGACCGGGACAGACCACCGCCGGGGAGCTGTTTTTT. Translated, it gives CASRPGQTTAGELFF.

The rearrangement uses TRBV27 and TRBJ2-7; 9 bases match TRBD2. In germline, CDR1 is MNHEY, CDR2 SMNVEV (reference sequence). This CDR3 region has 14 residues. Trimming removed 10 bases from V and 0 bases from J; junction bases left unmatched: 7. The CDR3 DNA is TGTGCCACCTGGACTAGCGCGAGCTCCTACGAGCAGTACTTC. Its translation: CATWTSASSYEQYF.

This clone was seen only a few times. As DNA, the CDR3 is TGTGCCAGCAGGACCAAGACAGCCTACAATGAGCAGTTCTTC. Translation gives CASRTKTAYNEQFF. The genes are TRBV6-6 and TRBJ2-1, with D perhaps matching TRBD1 (5 bases). Germline V CDR1 and CDR2: MNHNY, SVGAGI (reference sequence). The CDR3 runs to 14 residues. Trimming removed 6 bases from V and 2 bases from J, with 11 bases in between.

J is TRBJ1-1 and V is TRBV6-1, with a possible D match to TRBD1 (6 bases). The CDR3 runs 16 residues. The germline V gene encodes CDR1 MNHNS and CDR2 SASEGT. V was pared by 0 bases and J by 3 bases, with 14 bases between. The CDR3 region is CASSEAVRTDHTEAFF. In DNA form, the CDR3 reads TGTGCCAGCAGTGAAGCGGTCCGGACAGATCACACTGAAGCTTTCTTT.

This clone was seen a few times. CDR3 sequence: CSARTWAFF. The CDR3 DNA reads as TGCAGTGCGCGGACTTGGGCTTTCTTT. The rearrangement joins TRBV20-1 to TRBJ1-1; D is undetermined. CDR1 is DFQATT, CDR2 SNEGSKA, per germline (reference sequence). Trimming took off 6 bases at V and 11 bases at J, with 10 bases between the two ends. This CDR3 spans 9 amino acids.

In DNA, the CDR3 is TGCGCCAGCAGCTCCGTATCCGGGGGGAGGAACGAGCAGTACTTC. Translating it yields CASSSVSGGRNEQYF. The chain couples TRBV5-1 to TRBJ2-7; 7 nucleotides align to TRBD2. Germline CDR1 reads SGHRS; CDR2 reads YFSETQ. V gave up 3 bases and J gave up 5 bases; unmatched junction bases: 11. The CDR3 is 15 amino acids.

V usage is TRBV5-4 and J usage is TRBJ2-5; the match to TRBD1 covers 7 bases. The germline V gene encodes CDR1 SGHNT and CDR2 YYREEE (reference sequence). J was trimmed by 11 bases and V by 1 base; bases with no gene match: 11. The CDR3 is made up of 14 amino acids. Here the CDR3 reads CASSLWDSREEQYF. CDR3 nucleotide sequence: TGTGCCAGCAGCTTGTGGGACAGTCGGGAAGAGCAGTACTTC.

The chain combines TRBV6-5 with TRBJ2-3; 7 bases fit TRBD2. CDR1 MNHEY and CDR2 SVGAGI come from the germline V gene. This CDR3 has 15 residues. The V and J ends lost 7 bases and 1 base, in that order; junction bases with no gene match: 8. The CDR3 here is CASNSGGSGTDTQYF. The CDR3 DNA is TGTGCCAGCAATTCGGGCGGGAGCGGCACAGATACGCAGTATTTT.

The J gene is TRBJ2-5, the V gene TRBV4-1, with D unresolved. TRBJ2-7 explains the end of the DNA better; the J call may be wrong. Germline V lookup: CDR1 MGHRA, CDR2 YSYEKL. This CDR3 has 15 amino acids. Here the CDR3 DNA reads TGCGCCAGCAGCCAAGACGCGGCAGCGTACTACGAGCAGTACTTC. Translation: CASSQDAAAYYEQYF.

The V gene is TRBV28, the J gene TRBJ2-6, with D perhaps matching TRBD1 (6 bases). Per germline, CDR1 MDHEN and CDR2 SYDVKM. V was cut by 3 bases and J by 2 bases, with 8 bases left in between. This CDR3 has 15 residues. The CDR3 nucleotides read TGTGCCAGCAGTTTGCCAGGGGCTGGGGCCAACGTCCTGACTTTC. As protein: CASSLPGAGANVLTF.

The CDR3: CSVGKAGGANVLTF. Written as DNA, the CDR3 is TGCAGCGTTGGTAAGGCGGGGGGGGCCAACGTCCTGACTTTC. This chain links TRBV29-1 with TRBJ2-6; perhaps TRBD2 as D (6 bases). The CDR3 covers 14 residues. The V gene lost 4 bases and the J gene lost 4 bases, with 11 bases spanning the gap. Germline CDR1 and CDR2: SQVTM and ANQGSEA. The whole variable domain, filled in from reference TRBV29-1 and TRBJ2-6, reads SAVISQKPSRDICQRGTSLTIQCQVDSQVTMMFWYRQQPGQSLTLIATANQGSEATYESGFVIDKFPISRPNLTFSTLTVSNMSPEDSSIYLCSVGKAGGANVLTFGAGSRLTVL.

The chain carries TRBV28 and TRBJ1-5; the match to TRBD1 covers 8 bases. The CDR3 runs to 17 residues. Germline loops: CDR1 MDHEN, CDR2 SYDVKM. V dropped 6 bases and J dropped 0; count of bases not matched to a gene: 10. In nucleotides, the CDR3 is TGTGCCAGCAGCAGTGGCAGGGGGCGCCTTAGCAATCAGCCCCAGCATTTT. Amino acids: CASSSGRGRLSNQPQHF. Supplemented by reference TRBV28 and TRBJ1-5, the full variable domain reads DVKVTQSSRYLVKRTGEKVFLECVQDMDHENMFWYRQDPGLGLRLIYFSYDVKMKEKGDIPEGYSVSREKKERFSLILESASTNQTSMYLCASSSGRGRLSNQPQHFGDGTRLSIL.

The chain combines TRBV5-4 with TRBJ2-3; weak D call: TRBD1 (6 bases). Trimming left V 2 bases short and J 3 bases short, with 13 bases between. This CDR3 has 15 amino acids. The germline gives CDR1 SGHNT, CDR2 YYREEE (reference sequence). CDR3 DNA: TGTGCCAGCAGCTTCAGGGGACGGGTGACAGATACGCAGTATTTT. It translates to CASSFRGRVTDTQYF.

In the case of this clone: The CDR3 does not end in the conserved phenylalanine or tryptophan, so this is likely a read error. CDR3 in DNA: TGTGCCAGCAGTCCGCGGACAGGGCGAAACTACGAGCAGTACCTC. As protein: CASSPRTGRNYEQYL. The V gene is TRBV27, the J gene TRBJ2-7; 8 bases align to TRBD1. The ends lost 5 bases at V and 3 bases at J; junction bases unmatched: 9. CDR3 size: 15 residues. From germline, CDR1 is MNHEY and CDR2 SMNVEV (reference sequence).

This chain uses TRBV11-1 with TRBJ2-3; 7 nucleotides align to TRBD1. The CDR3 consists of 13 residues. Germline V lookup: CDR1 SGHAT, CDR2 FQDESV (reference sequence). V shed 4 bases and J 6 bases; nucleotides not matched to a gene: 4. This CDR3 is CASSSGTEDTQYF. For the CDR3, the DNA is TGTGCCAGCAGCTCCGGGACAGAGGATACGCAGTATTTT.

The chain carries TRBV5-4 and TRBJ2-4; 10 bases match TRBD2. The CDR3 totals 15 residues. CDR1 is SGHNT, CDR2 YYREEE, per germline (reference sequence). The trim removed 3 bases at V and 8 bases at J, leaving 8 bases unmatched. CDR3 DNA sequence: TGTGCCAGCAGCTGGGGTAAAAGCGGGAGGGACATTCAGTACTTC. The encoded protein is CASSWGKSGRDIQYF.

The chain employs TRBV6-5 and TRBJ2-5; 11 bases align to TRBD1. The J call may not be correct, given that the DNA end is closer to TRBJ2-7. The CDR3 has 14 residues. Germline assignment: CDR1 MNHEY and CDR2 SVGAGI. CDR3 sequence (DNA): TGTGCCAGCAGTTACTCGGGGACAGGGGGCGAGCAGTACTTC. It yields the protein CASSYSGTGGEQYF.

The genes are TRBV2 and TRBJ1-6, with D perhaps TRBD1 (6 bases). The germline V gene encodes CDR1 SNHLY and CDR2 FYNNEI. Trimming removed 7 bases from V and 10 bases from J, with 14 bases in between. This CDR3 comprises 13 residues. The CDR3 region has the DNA TGTGCCAGCATTCAGGGGAGACAGTCACCCCTCCACTTT. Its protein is CASIQGRQSPLHF. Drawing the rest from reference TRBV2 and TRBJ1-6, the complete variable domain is EPEVTQTPSHQVTQMGQEVILRCVPISNHLYFYWYRQILGQKVEFLVSFYNNEISEKSEIFDDQFSVERPDGSNFTLKIRSTKLEDSAMYFCASIQGRQSPLHFGNGTRLTVT.